This T cell receptor (beta chain) was obtained from a study of vaccination effects on CD4 cells after COVID-19. Overall study context: Two doses of either BNT162b2 or mRNA-1273 were given to each participant. Points from the study as a whole: Few convalescent patients were included, and no early post-infection timepoints were sampled. Late post-vaccination, clones induced by infection and those induced by vaccine underwent marked clonal contraction.

Of note for this clone: Its specificity is unknown.

Sequencing used immunoSEQ multiplex PCR; TCRdb keeps in-frame clones, though not all of them. This sample has approximately 30,000 clones, with about 63% found just once. The CDR3 runs to 14 residues. Germline lookup yields CDR1 KGHSH and CDR2 LQKENI. With 3 bases removed from V and 6 bases from J, the gap between germline ends came to 14 bases. Expansion of antigen-specific CD4+ T cells with viral peptide pools was carried out by the ViraFEST assay before sequencing. A 10-day culture period preceded the isolation of CD4+ T cells. People in the vaccine group had not been infected with SARS-CoV-2 before, and their nucleocapsid antibodies were negative.

This material consisted of CD4+ T cells from PBMCs cultured with HCoV-229E spike peptides, taken before COVID-19 vaccination. This clonotype originated in a human donor who received a COVID-19 vaccine. This chain joins TRBV18 and TRBJ1-1; the D gene is possibly TRBD1 (6 bases). CDR3 DNA sequence: TGTGCCAGCTCACCCGAGTCGGGGGGGCCTGAAGCTTTCTTT. This translates into CASSPESGGPEAFF.